This is a list of T cell receptor beta chains from one sample in a study of T-cell memory formation after mild COVID-19. TCRdb passed the 5' RACE reads through MiXCR, listing each CDR3 protein once. The sample has hundreds of thousands of distinct CDR3 sequences, 19% seen once; the top ten hold roughly 21%. Sequencing was done on a sample of PBMCs or a T cell subset sorted from them (not recorded which). Receptor source: a man between 18 and 35 years old who had mild COVID-19 (a few samples of this study predate the infection). Cell type and time point are not known. Each CDR3 is given with its conserved first and last residue. A D gene is named only where the DNA matches it firmly. Clone size is stated in some rows and not others, as once, few, many or a class when expanded.

CDR3nt: TGTGCCAGCAGCTTAGCCCATGAGGACACTGAAGCTTTCTTT; CDR3aa: CASSLAHEDTEAFF; d_gene: NA; v_gene: TRBV7-9; j_gene: TRBJ1-1; abundance: few
CDR3nt: TGTGCCAGCAGCCGCGGGACATATAGAGAGACCCAGTACTTC; CDR3aa: CASSRGTYRETQYF; d_gene: NA; v_gene: TRBV14; j_gene: TRBJ2-5; abundance: few
CDR3nt: TGTGCCAGCAGTGGGGTTACTGAAGCTTTCTTT; CDR3aa: CASSGVTEAFF; d_gene: NA; v_gene: TRBV12-3/TRBV12-4; j_gene: TRBJ1-1; abundance: few
CDR3nt: TGCGCCAGCAGCCAAGAAATCGGGTGGATCGGCACCACAGATACGCAGTATTTT; CDR3aa: CASSQEIGWIGTTDTQYF; d_gene: NA; v_gene: TRBV4-3; j_gene: TRBJ2-3; abundance: NA
CDR3nt: TGCAGTGCTAGAGCGGGAAGTTCAGAGAGTGAGCAGTTCTTC; CDR3aa: CSARAGSSESEQFF; d_gene: NA; v_gene: TRBV20-1; j_gene: TRBJ2-1; abundance: few
CDR3nt: TGTGCCAGCAGCTCCCCGTGGGGGCGGAACACTGAAGCTTTCTTT; CDR3aa: CASSSPWGRNTEAFF; d_gene: NA; v_gene: TRBV7-9; j_gene: TRBJ1-1; abundance: NA
CDR3nt: TGTGCCAGCAGTCCCTCGGGAGTTGGCTATGGCTACACCTTC; CDR3aa: CASSPSGVGYGYTF; d_gene: NA; v_gene: TRBV6-5; j_gene: TRBJ1-2; abundance: few
CDR3nt: TGTGCCACCAGACAGGGGAGTGTCGGGACCCAGTACTTC; CDR3aa: CATRQGSVGTQYF; d_gene: TRBD1; v_gene: TRBV24-1; j_gene: TRBJ2-5; abundance: many
CDR3nt: TGTGCCAGCAGCGTGGAGGGGATGGGGGGCAATGAGCAGTTCTTC; CDR3aa: CASSVEGMGGNEQFF; d_gene: NA; v_gene: TRBV5-6; j_gene: TRBJ2-1; abundance: NA
CDR3nt: TGTGCCAGCAGCTTAGAGCAGGGCACTGAAGCTTTCTTT; CDR3aa: CASSLEQGTEAFF; d_gene: NA; v_gene: TRBV7-9; j_gene: TRBJ1-1; abundance: few
CDR3nt: TGTGCCAGCAGGTTGCTAGCGGGGGACAACAATGAGCAGTTCTTC; CDR3aa: CASRLLAGDNNEQFF; d_gene: TRBD2; v_gene: TRBV7-2; j_gene: TRBJ2-1; abundance: many
CDR3nt: TGTGCCAGCAGTTACGGGGTTACAGATACGCAGTATTTT; CDR3aa: CASSYGVTDTQYF; d_gene: NA; v_gene: TRBV6-5; j_gene: TRBJ2-3; abundance: NA
CDR3nt: TGCGCCAGCAGTTCCGGAAGCTATGGCTACACCTTC; CDR3aa: CASSSGSYGYTF; d_gene: NA; v_gene: TRBV12-3/TRBV12-4; j_gene: TRBJ1-2; abundance: many
CDR3nt: TGCAGTGCTTCGAAGGGGGACCCAACCTACAATGAGCAGTTCTTC; CDR3aa: CSASKGDPTYNEQFF; d_gene: NA; v_gene: TRBV20-1; j_gene: TRBJ2-1; abundance: few
CDR3nt: TGCGCCAGCAGCCCCGGACGTAGCACAGATACGCAGTATTTT; CDR3aa: CASSPGRSTDTQYF; d_gene: NA; v_gene: TRBV7-2; j_gene: TRBJ2-3; abundance: many
CDR3nt: TGTGCCAGCAGGGCTAGCTCAGGGGGGCAGTACTTC; CDR3aa: CASRASSGGQYF; d_gene: NA; v_gene: TRBV6-5; j_gene: TRBJ2-5; abundance: few
CDR3nt: TGTGCCACCAGTGGACGGGGCAGGGAAGAGTATGGCTACACCTTC; CDR3aa: CATSGRGREEYGYTF; d_gene: NA; v_gene: TRBV24-1; j_gene: TRBJ1-2; abundance: few
CDR3nt: TGTGCCAGCAGCTTTACAGGGGAGGGGAACACTGAAGCTTTCTTT; CDR3aa: CASSFTGEGNTEAFF; d_gene: TRBD1; v_gene: TRBV7-9; j_gene: TRBJ1-1; abundance: few
CDR3nt: TGTGCCAGCAGCTTAGACTGGGCCGGGCAAGCTTTCTTT; CDR3aa: CASSLDWAGQAFF; d_gene: NA; v_gene: TRBV7-9; j_gene: TRBJ1-1; abundance: few
CDR3nt: TGTGCCAGCAGCCATCCCCAGGACTCTGGAAACACCATATATTTT; CDR3aa: CASSHPQDSGNTIYF; d_gene: NA; v_gene: TRBV4-2; j_gene: TRBJ1-3; abundance: NA
CDR3nt: TGTGCCAGCTCGGGACAGACTAACACCGGGGAGCTGTTTTTT; CDR3aa: CASSGQTNTGELFF; d_gene: TRBD1; v_gene: TRBV7-9; j_gene: TRBJ2-2; abundance: few
CDR3nt: TGTGCCAGCAGTCCGGGTCTGAGGGACACTGAAGCTTTCTTT; CDR3aa: CASSPGLRDTEAFF; d_gene: NA; v_gene: TRBV12-3/TRBV12-4; j_gene: TRBJ1-1; abundance: NA
CDR3nt: TGTGCCAGCAGTTACAGATCGGGGAGAGGATCACCCCTCCACTTT; CDR3aa: CASSYRSGRGSPLHF; d_gene: NA; v_gene: TRBV6-5; j_gene: TRBJ1-6; abundance: few
CDR3nt: TGTGCCAGCAGTTCCGCGATGGCTAGCGGGGGCGCAGATACGCAGTATTTT; CDR3aa: CASSSAMASGGADTQYF; d_gene: TRBD2; v_gene: TRBV6-2/TRBV6-3; j_gene: TRBJ2-3; abundance: NA
CDR3nt: TGTGCCAGCAGCTTAGCTAGCGGGGTGGGGTCGGTCTTC; CDR3aa: CASSLASGVGSVF; d_gene: TRBD2; v_gene: TRBV7-8; j_gene: TRBJ2-1; abundance: few
CDR3nt: TGTGCCAGCAGCAAGGGACAGGGATTTGCTACCGGGGAGCTGTTTTTT; CDR3aa: CASSKGQGFATGELFF; d_gene: TRBD1; v_gene: TRBV9; j_gene: TRBJ2-2; abundance: NA
CDR3nt: TGCGCCAGCAGCCAATTTGGCGGGGGAAACACCGGGGAGCTGTTTTTT; CDR3aa: CASSQFGGGNTGELFF; d_gene: TRBD2; v_gene: TRBV4-1; j_gene: TRBJ2-2; abundance: NA
CDR3nt: TGTGCCAGCAGTTACCGACAGAGAAATGAGCAGTTCTTC; CDR3aa: CASSYRQRNEQFF; d_gene: NA; v_gene: TRBV6-5; j_gene: TRBJ2-1; abundance: NA
CDR3nt: TGCGCCAGCAGCCCTGAAGGGACAGAGCGGCAGCCCCAGCATTTT; CDR3aa: CASSPEGTERQPQHF; d_gene: TRBD1; v_gene: TRBV5-1; j_gene: TRBJ1-5; abundance: NA
CDR3nt: TGTGCCAGCAGCCAAGGAGGGGTAGAACCCCGCTCCTACGAGCAGTACTTC; CDR3aa: CASSQGGVEPRSYEQYF; d_gene: NA; v_gene: TRBV4-2; j_gene: TRBJ2-7; abundance: many
CDR3nt: TGCGCCACCCGACAGGGTCCACGAGAGACCCAGTACTTC; CDR3aa: CATRQGPRETQYF; d_gene: TRBD1; v_gene: TRBV5-1; j_gene: TRBJ2-5; abundance: many
CDR3nt: TGTGCCAGCAGCGCGGACGTTACGCAGTATTTT; CDR3aa: CASSADVTQYF; d_gene: NA; v_gene: TRBV7-8; j_gene: TRBJ2-3; abundance: NA
CDR3nt: TGTGCCAGCAGTGGGTATGCTATGGGGCAGTACTTC; CDR3aa: CASSGYAMGQYF; d_gene: NA; v_gene: TRBV2; j_gene: TRBJ2-7; abundance: NA
CDR3nt: TGCAGTGCTCGTTTCCCGTGGGGGGGAGAGACCCAGTACTTC; CDR3aa: CSARFPWGGETQYF; d_gene: TRBD2; v_gene: TRBV20-1; j_gene: TRBJ2-5; abundance: NA
CDR3nt: TGCGCCAGCAGATCCGGTTGGGGCGGCTACACCTTC; CDR3aa: CASRSGWGGYTF; d_gene: NA; v_gene: TRBV5-1; j_gene: TRBJ1-2; abundance: many
CDR3nt: TGCAGTGCTAGTCGGACCCCCAGTTCTCTCGCTTTCTTT; CDR3aa: CSASRTPSSLAFF; d_gene: NA; v_gene: TRBV20-1; j_gene: TRBJ1-1; abundance: many
CDR3nt: TGCAGTGCTCACCGTAGCGGGGGAGGATCTCCGGGGGACATTCAGTACTTC; CDR3aa: CSAHRSGGGSPGDIQYF; d_gene: TRBD2; v_gene: TRBV20-1; j_gene: TRBJ2-4; abundance: NA
CDR3nt: TGTGCCAGCAGCCATGACAGGGTGAACACTGAAGCTTTCTTT; CDR3aa: CASSHDRVNTEAFF; d_gene: TRBD1; v_gene: TRBV27; j_gene: TRBJ1-1; abundance: few
CDR3nt: TGCAGTGCCCCCCGGGCTAGCGGGGGAGATACGCAGTATTTT; CDR3aa: CSAPRASGGDTQYF; d_gene: TRBD2; v_gene: TRBV20-1; j_gene: TRBJ2-3; abundance: many
CDR3nt: TGTGCCAGCAGCCCCCTTAGCGGGGGGACCTACAATGAGCAGTTCTTC; CDR3aa: CASSPLSGGTYNEQFF; d_gene: TRBD2; v_gene: TRBV7-3; j_gene: TRBJ2-1; abundance: many
CDR3nt: TGTGCCAGCAGTCGGGGACAGCTCTACGAGCAGTACTTC; CDR3aa: CASSRGQLYEQYF; d_gene: TRBD1; v_gene: TRBV27; j_gene: TRBJ2-7; abundance: once
CDR3nt: TGCGCCAGCAGTGACAGAGATTGGCAGCCCCAGCATTTT; CDR3aa: CASSDRDWQPQHF; d_gene: NA; v_gene: TRBV4-1; j_gene: TRBJ1-5; abundance: NA
CDR3nt: TGTGCCAGTACCCAGACAGGGAGAGGCTACACCTTC; CDR3aa: CASTQTGRGYTF; d_gene: TRBD1; v_gene: TRBV19; j_gene: TRBJ1-2; abundance: NA
CDR3nt: TGCGCCAGCAGCCAAGAGGTACTAGCGGGTACAGATACGCAGTATTTT; CDR3aa: CASSQEVLAGTDTQYF; d_gene: TRBD2; v_gene: TRBV4-3; j_gene: TRBJ2-3; abundance: few
CDR3nt: TGTGCCAGCAGCTCGGGTAGGGGCCTTAGCTCCTACAATGAGCAGTTCTTC; CDR3aa: CASSSGRGLSSYNEQFF; d_gene: NA; v_gene: TRBV7-6; j_gene: TRBJ2-1; abundance: NA
CDR3nt: TGTGCCAGCAGCTTGGGTTGGGACAGGTTGGAGGATGAGCAGTTCTTC; CDR3aa: CASSLGWDRLEDEQFF; d_gene: TRBD1; v_gene: TRBV5-4; j_gene: TRBJ2-1; abundance: NA
CDR3nt: TGTGCCAGCAGCTTAGTTGGGGATGTCAATGAAAAACTGTTTTTT; CDR3aa: CASSLVGDVNEKLFF; d_gene: NA; v_gene: TRBV7-9; j_gene: TRBJ1-4; abundance: few
CDR3nt: TGTGCCACCCTACCCCAGTACTTC; CDR3aa: CATLPQYF; d_gene: NA; v_gene: TRBV7-2; j_gene: TRBJ2-5; abundance: NA
CDR3nt: TGTGCCAGCAGCGAGATAGGGAACAATGAGCAGTTCTTC; CDR3aa: CASSEIGNNEQFF; d_gene: NA; v_gene: TRBV7-6; j_gene: TRBJ2-1; abundance: NA
CDR3nt: TGCAGTGCTCAACGGGGACCAAGGCAAGATACGCAGTATTTT; CDR3aa: CSAQRGPRQDTQYF; d_gene: NA; v_gene: TRBV20-1; j_gene: TRBJ2-3; abundance: few
CDR3nt: TGTGCCAGCAGCTCGACAGGGGAGGAGACCCAGTACTTC; CDR3aa: CASSSTGEETQYF; d_gene: TRBD1; v_gene: TRBV7-3; j_gene: TRBJ2-5; abundance: NA
CDR3nt: TGTGCCTTGACTAGCGGGGGACAAGATACGCAGTATTTT; CDR3aa: CALTSGGQDTQYF; d_gene: TRBD2; v_gene: TRBV10-3; j_gene: TRBJ2-3; abundance: NA
CDR3nt: TGTGCCAGCAGGTCTCAGGGAGGCGCTGAGCAGTTCTTC; CDR3aa: CASRSQGGAEQFF; d_gene: NA; v_gene: TRBV7-9; j_gene: TRBJ2-1; abundance: many
CDR3nt: TGTGCCAGCAGCGTACTCTACGGGGGGGCAGATACGCAGTATTTT; CDR3aa: CASSVLYGGADTQYF; d_gene: TRBD2; v_gene: TRBV7-2; j_gene: TRBJ2-3; abundance: many